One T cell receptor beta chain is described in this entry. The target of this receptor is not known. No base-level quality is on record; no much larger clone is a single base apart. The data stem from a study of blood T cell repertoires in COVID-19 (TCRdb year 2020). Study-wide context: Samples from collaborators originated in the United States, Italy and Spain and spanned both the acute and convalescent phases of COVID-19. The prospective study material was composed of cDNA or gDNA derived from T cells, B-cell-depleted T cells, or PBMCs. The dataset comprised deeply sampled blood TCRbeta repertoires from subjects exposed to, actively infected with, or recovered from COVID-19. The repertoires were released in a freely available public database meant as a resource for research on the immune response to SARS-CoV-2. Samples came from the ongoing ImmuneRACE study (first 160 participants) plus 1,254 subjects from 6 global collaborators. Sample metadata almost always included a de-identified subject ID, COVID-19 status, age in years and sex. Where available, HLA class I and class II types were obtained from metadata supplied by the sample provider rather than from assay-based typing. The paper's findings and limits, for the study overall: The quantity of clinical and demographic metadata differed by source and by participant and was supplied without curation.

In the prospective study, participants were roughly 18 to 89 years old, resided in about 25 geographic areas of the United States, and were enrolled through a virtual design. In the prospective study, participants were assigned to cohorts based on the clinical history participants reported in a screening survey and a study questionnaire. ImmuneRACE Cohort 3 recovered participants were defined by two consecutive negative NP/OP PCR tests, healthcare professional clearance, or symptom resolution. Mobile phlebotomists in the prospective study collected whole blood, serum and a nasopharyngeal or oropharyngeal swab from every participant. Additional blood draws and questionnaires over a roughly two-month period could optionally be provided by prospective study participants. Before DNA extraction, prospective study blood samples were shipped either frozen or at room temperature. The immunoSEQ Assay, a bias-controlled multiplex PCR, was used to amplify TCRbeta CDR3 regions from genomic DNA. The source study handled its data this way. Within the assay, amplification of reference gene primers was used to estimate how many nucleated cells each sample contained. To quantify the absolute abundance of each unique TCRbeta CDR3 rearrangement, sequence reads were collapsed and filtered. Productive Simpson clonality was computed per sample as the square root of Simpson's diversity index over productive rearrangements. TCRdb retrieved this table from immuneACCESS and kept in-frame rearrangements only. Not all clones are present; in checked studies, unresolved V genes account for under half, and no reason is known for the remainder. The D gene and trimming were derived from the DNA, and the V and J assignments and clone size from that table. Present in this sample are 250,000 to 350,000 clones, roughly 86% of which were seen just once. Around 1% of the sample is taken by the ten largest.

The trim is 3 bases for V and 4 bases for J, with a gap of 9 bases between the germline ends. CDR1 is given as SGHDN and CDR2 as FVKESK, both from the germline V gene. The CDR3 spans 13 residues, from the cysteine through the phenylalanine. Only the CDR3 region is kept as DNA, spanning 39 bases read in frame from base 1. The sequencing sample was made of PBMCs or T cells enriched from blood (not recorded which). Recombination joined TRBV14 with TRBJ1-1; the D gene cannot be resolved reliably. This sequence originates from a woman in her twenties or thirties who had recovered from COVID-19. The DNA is TGTGCCAGCAGCCACCGATCGGGCACTGAAGCTTTCTTT. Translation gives CASSHRSGTEAFF.